This T cell receptor beta chain was recovered during a study of cytomegalovirus exposure and HLA in healthy donors. Study-wide findings and caveats: In a later analysis, TCR beta V- and J-gene trimming was associated with a missense DCLRE1C variant.

Only one count was recorded for this clone. Antigen: not known. The CDR3 runs 17 residues. Looked up from germline, CDR1 is GTSNPN and CDR2 is SVGIG (reference sequence). The V and J ends lost 4 bases and 10 bases respectively, with 28 bases between them. PCR used 60 Vbeta primers and 13 Jbeta primers. Profiled with immunoSEQ multiplex PCR; TCRdb holds only in-frame clones, not every one. The table includes approximately 210,000 clones, roughly 80% detected once. The J gene is TRBJ1-4, the V gene TRBV30; D may be TRBD1 (6 bases). The source of this sequence is a woman aged 30 to 39 in good health and CMV-seropositive. The source material was PBMCs. The CDR3 coding sequence is TGTGCCTGGAAGCGAACAGGGTGTTGGTGTTGGCGTGGAAAACTGTTTTTT. It yields the protein CAWKRTGCWCWRGKLFF.